The 23 T cell receptor beta chains in this list originate from one sample, sequenced in a study of T cells after yellow fever vaccination. Each CDR3 protein gets one entry after TCRdb re-called the 5' RACE reads with MiXCR. The table records 450,000 to 650,000 distinct CDR3 sequences, roughly 12% of them present only once. The sample in question was PBMCs, obtained on the day of the yellow fever booster vaccination. The receptors were gathered from a man aged 30-40 years who received the YFV17D yellow fever vaccine.

The chain employs TRBV4-2 and TRBJ2-3; D remains ambiguous. The germline gives CDR1 LGHNA, CDR2 YNFKEQ. Trimming cost V 0 bases and J 2 bases, with 12 bases left between them. CDR3 length: 16 residues. CDR3 nucleotide sequence: TGTGCCAGCAGCCAAGATAGGAATTCATTCACAGATACGCAGTATTTT. Translated: CASSQDRNSFTDTQYF.

On this clonotype: At one end, the junction sequence differs from germline, possibly due to a read error. The V call is TRBV15, the J call TRBJ1-5; maybe TRBD1 (5 bases). CDR3 size: 18 residues. Looked up from germline, CDR1 is LNHNV and CDR2 is YYDKDF (reference sequence). CDR3 amino acids: CATSRGVWGPGSNQPQHF. CDR3 nucleotides: TGTGCCACCAGTAGAGGTGTCTGGGGCCCTGGGAGCAATCAGCCCCAGCATTTT.

Of note for this clonotype: One end of the junction does not line up with germline, which may come from a read error. This chain links TRBV5-6 with TRBJ2-7; maybe TRBD2 (6 bases). Germline V CDR1 and CDR2: SGHDT, YYEEEE. The CDR3 totals 14 residues. CDR3 bases: TGTGCCAGCACCGTACGGCGGGGCTCCTACGAGCTGTACTTC. Translating gives CASTVRRGSYELYF.

The chain uses TRBV20-1 and TRBJ2-7, with 7 positions matching TRBD1. Losses at the gene ends were 5 bases for V and 4 bases for J; bases not matched to a gene: 8. Germline loops: CDR1 DFQATT, CDR2 SNEGSKA (reference sequence). The CDR3 covers 13 residues. The CDR3 sequence is CSAARGTSYEQYF. DNA for the CDR3: TGCAGTGCTGCCAGGGGGACAAGTTACGAGCAGTACTTC.

The V call is TRBV7-8, the J call TRBJ2-7, with 9 bases matching TRBD2. V shed 4 bases, J shed 4 bases, and the junction held 11 bases outside the gene matches. CDR1 and CDR2 (germline): SGHVS, FQNEAQ. This CDR3 comprises 16 residues. This CDR3 reads CASSSSRVAGVYEQYF. For the CDR3, the DNA is TGTGCCAGCAGCTCATCCCGGGTAGCGGGAGTATACGAGCAGTACTTC.

This clonotype was seen ten or more times. The chain links TRBV7-2 to TRBJ2-5, with 7 bases fitting TRBD1. Trimming cost V 5 bases and J 4 bases; bases outside gene matches: 4. The CDR3 is 13 residues long. Germline V gives CDR1 SGHTA, CDR2 FQGNSA. This chain's CDR3 is CASSPRQGETQYF. CDR3 DNA sequence: TGTGCCAGCAGCCCACGACAGGGAGAGACCCAGTACTTC.

This sequence joins TRBV5-4 and TRBJ2-6; D call uncertain. Germline CDR1 is SGHNT and CDR2 is YYREEE (reference sequence). This CDR3 is 15 amino acids long. V shed 3 bases and J shed 2 bases, with 9 bases lying between them. In DNA, the CDR3 is TGTGCCAGCAGCTCTGGGGTTGCTGGGGCCAACGTCCTGACTTTC. Its translation: CASSSGVAGANVLTF.

Only a few counts were recorded for this clonotype. V and J are TRBV6-2 or TRBV6-3 and TRBJ2-7; D is undetermined. The V and J ends lost 6 bases and 6 bases respectively, with 21 bases between them. The CDR3 totals 15 residues. Per germline, CDR1 MNHEY and CDR2 SVGEGT. Here the CDR3 reads CASRGLSYLIFEQYF. CDR3 bases: TGTGCCAGCAGAGGTTTGAGCTACCTGATCTTCGAGCAGTACTTC.

The gene calls are TRBV27 and TRBJ2-5; D possibly corresponds to TRBD1 (6 bases). The germline V gene has CDR1 MNHEY and CDR2 SMNVEV (reference sequence). There are 18 residues in the CDR3. V lost 1 base and J lost 5, with 23 bases in between. CDR3 sequence (DNA): TGTGCCAGCAGTTTATACGACCCGACAGGAGAACTGGGGGAGACCCAGTACTTC. This sequence encodes CASSLYDPTGELGETQYF.

A few counts support this clonotype. V usage is TRBV7-8 and J usage is TRBJ2-3; no definite D call. The CDR3 has 11 residues. V was cut by 3 bases and J by 7 bases, with 5 bases left in between. The germline gives CDR1 SGHVS, CDR2 FQNEAQ. DNA of the CDR3: TGTGCCAGCAGCTTTGAAAATACGCAGTATTTT. It translates to CASSFENTQYF.

This clonotype was seen a few times. V usage is TRBV5-4 and J usage is TRBJ2-1, with D unresolved. V lost 1 base and J lost 5, with 16 bases in between. Germline CDR1 reads SGHNT; CDR2 reads YYREEE (reference sequence). The CDR3 extends over 16 amino acids. The CDR3 DNA reads TGTGCCAGCAGCTTGTCTGCATTTGGTCAAGACAATGAGCAGTTCTTC. Its translation: CASSLSAFGQDNEQFF.

This clonotype was recorded a few times. J is TRBJ2-6 and V is TRBV14; TRBD2 aligns across 9 bases. Trimming at V came to 2 bases and at J to 3 bases, leaving 8 bases not matched to a gene. CDR3 length equals 18 residues. CDR1 and CDR2 (germline): SGHDN, FVKESK. The DNA for the CDR3 is TGTGCCAGCAGCCAATTCGGCGGGAGGGCCCTTGGGGCCAACGTCCTGACTTTC. It encodes CASSQFGGRALGANVLTF.

The J gene is TRBJ2-3, the V gene TRBV20-1, with 9 bases lining up with TRBD2. The CDR3 sequence is 14 residues long. The V gene's germline CDR1 is DFQATT and CDR2 SNEGSKA (reference sequence). With 8 bases clipped from V and 2 bases from J, the junction kept 8 bases outside the gene matches. The CDR3 nucleotides read TGCAGTCGGACTAGCGCCCTAAACACAGATACGCAGTATTTT. Translating gives CSRTSALNTDTQYF.

The chain combines TRBV7-6 with TRBJ2-5; D is perhaps TRBD2 (6 bases). The germline V and J ends were trimmed by 3 bases and 5 bases, with 13 bases remaining between them. The CDR3 has 14 residues. Per germline, CDR1 SGHVS and CDR2 FNYEAQ. The CDR3 DNA follows: TGTGCCAGCAGCTTCGGGGGACCCAAGGAGACCCAGTACTTC. This codes for CASSFGGPKETQYF.

The table lists this clonotype with a few counts. This rearrangement joins TRBV7-2 to TRBJ2-5; 14 bases are shared with TRBD2. CDR1 is SGHTA and CDR2 is FQGNSA in the germline V gene. This CDR3 has 17 amino acids. The V segment lost 1 base and the J segment 7 bases; nucleotides outside the gene matches: 8. The CDR3, as DNA: TGTGCCAGCAGCTTAGGACTAGCGGGAGGGGGGTCATGGACCCAGTACTTC. Amino acid sequence: CASSLGLAGGGSWTQYF.

The J gene is TRBJ2-7, the V gene TRBV20-1, with TRBD2 identical over 7 bases. There are 16 residues in the CDR3. Germline lookup yields CDR1 DFQATT and CDR2 SNEGSKA (reference sequence). J lost 3 bases, V lost 0 bases, and 11 bases had no gene match. The DNA of the CDR3 is TGCAGTGCTAGAGATCAGAGCGGGAACGCGGGCTACGAGCAGTACTTC. It specifies CSARDQSGNAGYEQYF.

In its sample, this clonotype was seen a few times. The CDR3 DNA follows: TGCAGTGCTCCCCGGACTGCGCTAGCCAAAAACATTCAGTACTTC. Amino acid sequence: CSAPRTALAKNIQYF. The genes are TRBV20-1 and TRBJ2-4, with D perhaps TRBD2 (5 bases). Germline CDR1 reads DFQATT; CDR2 reads SNEGSKA (reference sequence). CDR3 length: 15 amino acids. V was clipped by 5 bases and J by 0 bases, with 14 bases between them.

The rearrangement links TRBV7-2 to TRBJ2-5; D not resolved. CDR1 and CDR2 from the germline V gene are SGHTA and FQGNSA. Trimming stripped 0 bases from V and 5 bases from J, with 10 bases between. CDR3 length equals 14 residues. Written as DNA, the CDR3 is TGTGCCAGCAGCTTAGCGCTAGGGTTGGAGACCCAGTACTTC. Residues: CASSLALGLETQYF.

This clonotype showed up just a few times. This chain connects TRBV28 to TRBJ1-2; D gene unclear. This CDR3 is 12 amino acids long. Per germline, CDR1 MDHEN and CDR2 SYDVKM. Between the trimmed V and J ends, which lost 2 bases and 8 bases, there was a span of 9 bases. The CDR3 region is CASSLLELGYTF. The CDR3 nucleotides read TGTGCCAGCAGTTTACTGGAATTGGGCTACACCTTC.

This chain connects TRBV20-1 to TRBJ2-5; 11 bases agree with TRBD2. Germline assignment: CDR1 DFQATT and CDR2 SNEGSKA (reference sequence). V shed 2 bases and J 5 bases; nucleotides not matched to a gene: 10. The length of the CDR3 is 16 residues. The CDR3 nucleotides are TGCAGTGCTAGAAAACAACTAGCGGGAGACTCCGAGACCCAGTACTTC. Its translation is CSARKQLAGDSETQYF.

This chain uses TRBV12-3 or TRBV12-4 with TRBJ2-3, with 9 bases matching TRBD2. Trimming removed 7 bases from V and 3 bases from J; junction bases left unmatched: 11. The CDR3 has 16 residues. The CDR3 region is CASTPRGLAKTDTQYF. The CDR3 DNA reads TGTGCCAGCACCCCAAGGGGACTAGCAAAAACAGATACGCAGTATTTT.

The chain employs TRBV10-3 and TRBJ2-5; 8 nucleotides line up with TRBD2. V shed 1 base, J shed 2 bases, and the junction held 6 bases outside the gene matches. The germline V gene encodes CDR1 ENHRY and CDR2 SYGVKD. The CDR3 spans 16 residues. This chain's CDR3 is CAISEFSGRAQETQYF. For the CDR3, the DNA is TGTGCCATCAGTGAGTTCTCCGGGAGGGCACAAGAGACCCAGTACTTC.

This chain connects TRBV5-1 to TRBJ2-7, with D possibly being TRBD2 (6 bases). The CDR3 contains 15 residues. The V end was cut by 4 bases, the J end by 3 bases, with 17 bases between. The germline gives CDR1 SGHRS, CDR2 YFSETQ. CDR3 nucleotide sequence: TGCGCCAGCAGCCCTACTAGCCAACCAGTCTACGAGCAGTACTTC. It encodes CASSPTSQPVYEQYF.